Listed here are 27 T cell receptor beta chains from one sample, sequenced in a study of human versus mouse CDR3 diversity and MHC coevolution. The table came from immunoSEQ multiplex PCR; TCRdb's copy has only in-frame clones and leaves some out. Among roughly 80,000 clones listed, 85% to 95% were seen once. The sequenced material came from naive CD4+ T cells from blood. Specified subset: CD45RO-negative CD62L-positive naive CD4 T cells. These receptors originate from a person aged 30-70 years in good health.

This chain connects TRBV5-1 to TRBJ1-1; a weak D match, TRBD1 (6 bases). The ends were cut back, 0 bases at V and 3 bases at J, with 15 bases in the middle. The length of the CDR3 is 16 residues. Per the germline V gene, CDR1 is SGHRS and CDR2 is YFSETQ. CDR3 amino acids: CASSLGTSQGYTEAFF. The CDR3 region has the DNA TGCGCCAGCAGCTTGGGGACCTCACAGGGTTACACTGAAGCTTTCTTT.

The chain combines TRBV18 with TRBJ2-7; 7 positions agree with TRBD1. CDR3 length: 15 amino acids. The V segment lost 3 bases and the J segment 2 bases; nucleotides outside the gene matches: 7. CDR1 is KGHSH, CDR2 LQKENI, per germline. The CDR3 coding sequence is TGTGCCAGCTCACCGAGCACAGGGGCACCCTACGAGCAGTACTTC. It translates to CASSPSTGAPYEQYF.

The table lists this clone with a count of one. CDR3 amino acids: CASSGGVAGEYYEQYF. Written as DNA, the CDR3 is TGCGCCAGCAGCGGGGGGGTAGCGGGAGAATACTACGAGCAGTACTTC. The chain joins TRBV5-1 to TRBJ2-5; 9 bases match TRBD2. The J call may be faulty, since TRBJ2-7 better matches the DNA end. The CDR3 runs 16 residues. Per germline, CDR1 SGHRS and CDR2 YFSETQ.

The chain couples TRBV27 to TRBJ1-3; a weak D match, TRBD1 (5 bases). The V gene lost 6 bases and the J gene lost 0 bases, with 21 bases spanning the gap. This CDR3 has 18 amino acids. The germline CDR1 and CDR2 sequences are MNHEY and SMNVEV (reference sequence). CDR3 bases: TGTGCCAGCAGCGCCCGCCTCCATCAGGGAAGCTCTGGAAACACCATATATTTT. Protein sequence: CASSARLHQGSSGNTIYF.

The chain recombines TRBV5-1 with TRBJ2-5, with TRBD1 identical over 7 bases. Unmatched junction bases numbered 4, after V lost 0 bases and J lost 2 bases. The CDR3 covers 15 residues. CDR1 and CDR2 from the germline V gene are SGHRS and YFSETQ. CDR3 nucleotide sequence: TGCGCCAGCAGCTTGGATCCGACAGGGCAAGAGACCCAGTACTTC. As protein: CASSLDPTGQETQYF.

The genes are TRBV7-8 and TRBJ2-5; 7 bases are shared with TRBD2. CDR3 size: 16 residues. In germline, CDR1 is SGHVS, CDR2 FQNEAQ. V trimming: 0 bases; J trimming: 2 bases; junction bases outside the gene matches: 6. The DNA for the CDR3 is TGTGCCAGCAGCTTAGCGGGAGGGCAGATTCAAGAGACCCAGTACTTC. Protein: CASSLAGGQIQETQYF.

The chain is built from TRBV29-1 and TRBJ2-7; 11 positions agree with TRBD1. J gave up 5 bases and V 4 bases, and 4 bases lay outside the gene matches. The germline gives CDR1 SQVTM, CDR2 ANQGSEA. This CDR3 is built from 13 residues. CDR3 sequence: CSVAGQGAHEQYF. As DNA, the CDR3 is TGCAGCGTTGCAGGACAGGGGGCCCACGAGCAGTACTTC.

This chain connects TRBV19 to TRBJ2-5; TRBD2 might be the D (5 bases). The J call may be mistaken, given a closer DNA end match to TRBJ2-7. The length of the CDR3 is 13 residues. Germline V gene sequence: CDR1 LNHDA, CDR2 SQIVND (reference sequence). CDR3: CASSPRGDYEQYF. CDR3 DNA sequence: TGTGCCAGTAGTCCCCGGGGAGACTACGAGCAGTACTTC.

The V gene is TRBV7-9, the J gene TRBJ2-3; D gene unclear. Germline CDR1 reads SEHNR; CDR2 reads FQNEAQ (reference sequence). This CDR3 has 14 residues. Trimming stripped 7 bases from V and 3 bases from J, with 14 bases between. The CDR3: CASTSNGFTDTQYF. The CDR3 nucleotides are TGTGCCAGCACCTCAAACGGGTTTACAGATACGCAGTATTTT.

The chain employs TRBV2 and TRBJ2-7; TRBD2 matches 12 bases. CDR3 length equals 15 residues. Trimming cost V 5 bases and J 3 bases; bases outside gene matches: 5. The germline V gene encodes CDR1 SNHLY and CDR2 FYNNEI. The CDR3 DNA follows: TGTGCCAGCAGTCCTCTAGCGGGAGGGCTCTACGAGCAGTACTTC. It is translated as CASSPLAGGLYEQYF.

This chain links TRBV30 with TRBJ1-1; 9 bases are shared with TRBD1. The CDR3 runs 15 residues. The V gene end was trimmed by 0 bases and the J gene end by 5 bases; junction bases not matched to a gene: 7. CDR1 GTSNPN and CDR2 SVGIG come from the germline V gene (reference sequence). The CDR3 DNA reads TGTGCCTGGAGTGTGGGGGACAGGGTATGGACTGAAGCTTTCTTT. Translated, it gives CAWSVGDRVWTEAFF. Complete variable domain (other parts from reference TRBV30 and TRBJ1-1): SQTIHQWPATLVQPVGSPLSLECTVEGTSNPNLYWYRQAAGRGLQLLFYSVGIGQISSEVPQNLSASRPQDRQFILSSKKLLLSDSGFYLCAWSVGDRVWTEAFFGQGTRLTVV.

CDR3 bases: TGCAGCGTTGGGGCGATTGGTACGAACATTCAGTACTTC. Its translation is CSVGAIGTNIQYF. The chain is built from TRBV29-1 and TRBJ2-4; D remains ambiguous. The CDR3 length is 13 residues. With 4 bases removed from V and 7 bases from J, the gap between germline ends came to 14 bases. Germline V gene sequence: CDR1 SQVTM, CDR2 ANQGSEA.

The V and J genes are TRBV10-3 and TRBJ2-1; 7 nucleotides agree with TRBD2. The length of the CDR3 is 15 residues. Germline values: CDR1 ENHRY, CDR2 SYGVKD. V was pared by 7 bases and J by 6 bases, with 12 bases of the junction left unmatched. The CDR3, as DNA: TGTGCCATCATGGAACGACTAGCTATTGGCAATGAGCAGTTCTTC. Its translation: CAIMERLAIGNEQFF.

The chain links TRBV5-1 to TRBJ2-1, with D tentatively TRBD1 (5 bases). Trimming shortened V by 2 bases and J by 2 bases, and 8 bases separated the two germline ends. Germline values: CDR1 SGHRS, CDR2 YFSETQ. CDR3 length: 14 amino acids. CDR3 sequence: CASSLDSPYNEQFF. In DNA, the CDR3 is TGCGCCAGCAGCTTAGACAGCCCCTACAATGAGCAGTTCTTC.

The V gene is TRBV9, the J gene TRBJ2-7; weak D call: TRBD2 (6 bases). The CDR3 runs to 14 residues. Trimming removed 4 bases at V and 6 bases at J, with 17 bases between. Germline CDR1 and CDR2: SGDLS and YYNGEE. The CDR3 nucleotides read TGTGCCAGCAGCCCTGCGGGACCCCGGGGCGAGCAGTACTTC. Residues: CASSPAGPRGEQYF.

The chain carries TRBV5-1 and TRBJ2-7; TRBD2 matches 11 bases. V shed 0 bases, J shed 6 bases, and the junction held 8 bases outside the gene matches. This CDR3 is 16 amino acids long. Germline lookup yields CDR1 SGHRS and CDR2 YFSETQ. The CDR3 protein is CASSLELAGGLSEQYF. Written as DNA, the CDR3 is TGCGCCAGCAGCTTGGAATTAGCGGGGGGGCTCTCCGAGCAGTACTTC.

The chain is built from TRBV7-9 and TRBJ1-6; 11 nucleotides match TRBD1. This CDR3 comprises 17 residues. The germline V gene has CDR1 SEHNR and CDR2 FQNEAQ (reference sequence). With 4 bases clipped from V and 6 bases from J, the junction kept 8 bases outside the gene matches. CDR3 residues: CASSSKDRGLFNSPLHF. The DNA for the CDR3 is TGTGCCAGCAGCTCCAAGGACAGGGGGCTGTTTAATTCACCCCTCCACTTT.

This clone was seen once. This chain joins TRBV11-2 and TRBJ2-7; tentative D call: TRBD1 (5 bases). V was clipped by 6 bases and J by 0 bases, with 18 bases between them. Germline assignment: CDR1 SGHAT and CDR2 FQNNGV. There are 16 residues in the CDR3. The CDR3 sequence: CASRTRWGISSYEQYF. The CDR3 coding sequence is TGTGCCAGCAGAACCCGGTGGGGCATATCCTCCTACGAGCAGTACTTC. The full variable domain, rest sourced from reference TRBV11-2 and TRBJ2-7, is EAGVAQSPRYKIIEKRQSVAFWCNPISGHATLYWYQQILGQGPKLLIQFQNNGVVDDSQLPKDRFSAERLKGVDSTLKIQPAKLEDSAVYLCASRTRWGISSYEQYFGPGTRLTVT.

The chain is built from TRBV6-5 and TRBJ1-2; unclear D gene. This CDR3 contains 13 residues. With 5 bases removed from V and 4 bases from J, the gap between germline ends came to 11 bases. Germline CDR1 MNHEY, CDR2 SVGAGI. CDR3 coding DNA: TGTGCCAGCAGTCCAGACGGAGCCTATGGCTACACCTTC. Translating it yields CASSPDGAYGYTF.

J is TRBJ2-1 and V is TRBV10-2; 7 nucleotides match TRBD2. Germline V gene sequence: CDR1 WSHSY, CDR2 SAAADI. V was clipped by 0 bases and J by 6 bases; unmatched bases: 11. CDR3 length: 17 amino acids. The CDR3 bases are TGCGCCAGCAGTGAGTCGTCTGTGGGGGGGACCCTCAATGAGCAGTTCTTC. This encodes CASSESSVGGTLNEQFF.

The J gene is TRBJ2-6, the V gene TRBV18, with D maybe TRBD2 (5 bases). Germline assignment: CDR1 KGHSH and CDR2 LQKENI. CDR3 length: 16 amino acids. The V and J ends lost 3 bases and 0 bases respectively, with 9 bases between them. CDR3: CASSPSRDSGANVLTF. As DNA, the CDR3 is TGTGCCAGCTCACCCTCACGGGACTCTGGGGCCAACGTCCTGACTTTC.

This chain connects TRBV11-1 to TRBJ1-5; tentative D call: TRBD1 (5 bases). The V gene's germline CDR1 is SGHAT and CDR2 FQDESV (reference sequence). Trimming took 2 bases from V and 4 from J, leaving 6 bases between them. The CDR3 length is 13 residues. CDR3 in DNA: TGTGCCAGCAGCTTACAGGGAAATCAGCCCCAGCATTTT. Protein product: CASSLQGNQPQHF.

This chain connects TRBV15 to TRBJ2-7; TRBD1 aligns across 7 bases. Trimming removed 0 bases from V and 3 bases from J; junction bases left unmatched: 5. The CDR3 extends over 15 amino acids. The germline CDR1 and CDR2 sequences are LNHNV and YYDKDF (reference sequence). In DNA form, the CDR3 reads TGTGCCACCAGCAGAGATTTGGACAGGATCTACGAGCAGTACTTC. This encodes CATSRDLDRIYEQYF.

The rearrangement uses TRBV5-1 and TRBJ1-4; D gene uncertain. Trimming stripped 0 bases from V and 8 bases from J, with 8 bases between. The CDR3 consists of 13 residues. CDR1 is SGHRS, CDR2 YFSETQ, per germline. The CDR3: CASSLVVREKLFF. CDR3 sequence (DNA): TGCGCCAGCAGCTTGGTTGTGAGAGAAAAACTGTTTTTT.

This clone was seen only a few times. J is TRBJ1-5 and V is TRBV21-1; the table's D gene call, TRBD1, was not cross checked with the DNA. TRBV21-1 is a recognized pseudogene. CDR3 length: 16 residues. DNA of the CDR3: TGTGCCAGCAGCAGGGGGGACAGGGCCCACAATCAGCCCCAGCATTTT. The encoded protein is CASSRGDRAHNQPQHF.

The chain combines TRBV19 with TRBJ1-3; D is undetermined. V was pared by 4 bases and J by 8 bases, with 18 bases between. The CDR3 runs 15 residues. The germline V gene has CDR1 LNHDA and CDR2 SQIVND (reference sequence). The DNA of the CDR3 is TGTGCCAGTAGTACTAGTAATTTCAAGAGAGACACCATATATTTT. It encodes CASSTSNFKRDTIYF.

The CDR3 nucleotides read TGCGCCAGCAGCTGGCCCCGGCGAATAGCGGGGGGGCTAAAGCCTCTCGACCAAGAGACCCAGTACTTC. Amino acid sequence: CASSWPRRIAGGLKPLDQETQYF. This chain links TRBV5-1 with TRBJ2-5; 11 bases map to TRBD2. The ends lost 3 bases at V and 0 bases at J; junction bases unmatched: 25. CDR3 size: 23 residues. Germline CDR1 reads SGHRS; CDR2 reads YFSETQ.